This T cell receptor (beta chain) was identified in a study of vaccination and CD4 T cells after COVID-19. The CDR3 is made up of 18 amino acids. Germline CDR1 is DFQATT and CDR2 is SNEGSKA (reference sequence). Unmatched junction bases numbered 12, after V lost 5 bases and J lost 0 bases. This clonotype was detected only a few times. As yet, its antigen is unknown. Sequenced with the Oncomine TCR Beta short-read assay was DNA taken from cultured CD4+ T cells. From the PCR reads, TCRdb called clonotypes with MiXCR, one entry per CDR3 protein. The data contain approximately 11,000 distinct CDR3 sequences, 29% of them singletons. Treatment noted: roughly 11-day PBMC culture with coronavirus spike peptide pools or control peptides (ViraFEST assay).

This clonotype originated in a human donor with COVID-19. The chain joins TRBV20-1 to TRBJ1-6; 8 bases map to TRBD1. The sequenced sample consisted of cultured CD4+ T cells from blood. The DNA for the CDR3 is TGCAGTGCTGCGGGGGGCAGGGGGCAGAGCTCCTATAATTCACCCCTCCACTTT. It yields the protein CSAAGGRGQSSYNSPLHF.